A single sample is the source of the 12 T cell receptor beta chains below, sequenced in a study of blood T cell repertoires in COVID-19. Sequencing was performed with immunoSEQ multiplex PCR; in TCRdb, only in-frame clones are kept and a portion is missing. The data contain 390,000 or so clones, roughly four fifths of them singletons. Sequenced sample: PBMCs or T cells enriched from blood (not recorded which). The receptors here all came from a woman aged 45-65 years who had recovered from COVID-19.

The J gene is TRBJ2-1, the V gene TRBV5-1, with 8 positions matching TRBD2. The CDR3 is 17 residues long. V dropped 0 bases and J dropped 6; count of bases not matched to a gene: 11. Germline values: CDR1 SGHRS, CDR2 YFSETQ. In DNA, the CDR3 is TGCGCCAGCAGCTTGGCTCCGGGACTAGTAGGTCTCAATGAGCAGTTCTTC. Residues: CASSLAPGLVGLNEQFF. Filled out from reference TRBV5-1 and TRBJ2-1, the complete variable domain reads KAGVTQTPRYLIKTRGQQVTLSCSPISGHRSVSWYQQTPGQGLQFLFEYFSETQRNKGNFPGRFSGRQFSNSRSEMNVSTLELGDSALYLCASSLAPGLVGLNEQFFGPGTRLTVL.

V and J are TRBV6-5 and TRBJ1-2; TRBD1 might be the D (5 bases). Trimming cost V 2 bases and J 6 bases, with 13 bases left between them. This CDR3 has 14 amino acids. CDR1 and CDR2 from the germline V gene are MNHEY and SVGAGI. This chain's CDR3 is CASSYVAAGNGYTF. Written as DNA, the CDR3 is TGTGCCAGCAGTTACGTTGCGGCAGGGAATGGCTACACCTTC.

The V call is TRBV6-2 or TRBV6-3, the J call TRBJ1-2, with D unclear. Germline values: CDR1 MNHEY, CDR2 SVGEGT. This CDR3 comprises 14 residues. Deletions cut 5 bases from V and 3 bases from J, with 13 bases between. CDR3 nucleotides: TGTGCCAGCAGTCGAGAGGGTCAAGACTATGGCTACACCTTC. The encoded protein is CASSREGQDYGYTF.

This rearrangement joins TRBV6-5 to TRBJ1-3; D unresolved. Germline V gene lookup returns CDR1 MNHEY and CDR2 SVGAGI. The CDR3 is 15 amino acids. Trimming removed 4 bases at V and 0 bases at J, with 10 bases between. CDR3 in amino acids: CASSSTRNSGNTIYF. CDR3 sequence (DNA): TGTGCCAGCAGTTCCACAAGAAACTCTGGAAACACCATATATTTT.

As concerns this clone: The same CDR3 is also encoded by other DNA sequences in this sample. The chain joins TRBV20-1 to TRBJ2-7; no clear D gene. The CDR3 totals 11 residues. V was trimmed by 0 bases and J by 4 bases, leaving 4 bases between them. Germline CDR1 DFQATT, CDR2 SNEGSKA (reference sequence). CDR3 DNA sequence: TGCAGTGCTAGAGATTCTTACGAGCAGTACTTC. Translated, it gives CSARDSYEQYF.

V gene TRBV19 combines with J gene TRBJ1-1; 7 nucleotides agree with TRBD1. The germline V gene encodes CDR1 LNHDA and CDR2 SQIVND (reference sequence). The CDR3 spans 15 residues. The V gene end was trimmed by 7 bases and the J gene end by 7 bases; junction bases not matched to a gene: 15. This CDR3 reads CASKLQGTSSLEAFF. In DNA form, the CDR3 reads TGTGCCAGTAAACTACAGGGGACCTCCTCCCTTGAAGCTTTCTTT.

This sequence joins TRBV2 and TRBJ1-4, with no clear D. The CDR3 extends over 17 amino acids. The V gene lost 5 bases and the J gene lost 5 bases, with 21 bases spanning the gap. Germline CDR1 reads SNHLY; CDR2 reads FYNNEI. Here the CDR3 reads CASSFSRAGEGNEKLFF. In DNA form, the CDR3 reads TGTGCCAGCAGTTTTTCCCGGGCCGGGGAGGGAAATGAAAAACTGTTTTTT.

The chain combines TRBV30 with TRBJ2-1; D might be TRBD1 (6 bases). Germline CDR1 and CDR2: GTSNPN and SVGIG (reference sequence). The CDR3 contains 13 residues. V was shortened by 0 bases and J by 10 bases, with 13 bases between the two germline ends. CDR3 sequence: CAWSVGTGTEQFF. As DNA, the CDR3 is TGTGCCTGGAGTGTAGGGACCGGGACAGAGCAGTTCTTC.

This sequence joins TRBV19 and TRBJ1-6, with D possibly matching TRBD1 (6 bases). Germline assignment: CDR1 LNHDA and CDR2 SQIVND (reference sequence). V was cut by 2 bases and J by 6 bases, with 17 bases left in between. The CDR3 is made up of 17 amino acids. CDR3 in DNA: TGTGCCAGTAGTATATTCGCCGGACAGAAGACTAATTCACCCCTCCACTTT. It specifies CASSIFAGQKTNSPLHF.

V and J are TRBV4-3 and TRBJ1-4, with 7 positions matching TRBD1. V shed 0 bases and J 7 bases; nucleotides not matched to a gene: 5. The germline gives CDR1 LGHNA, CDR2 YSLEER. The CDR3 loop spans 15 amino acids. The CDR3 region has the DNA TGCGCCAGCAGCCAAGATGGCAGGGGGACTGAAAAACTGTTTTTT. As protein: CASSQDGRGTEKLFF.

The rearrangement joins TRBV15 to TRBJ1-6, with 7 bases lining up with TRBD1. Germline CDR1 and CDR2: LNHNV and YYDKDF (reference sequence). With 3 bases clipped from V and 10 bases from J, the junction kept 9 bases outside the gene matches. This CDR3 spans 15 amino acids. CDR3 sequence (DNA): TGTGCCACCAGCAGCCACGGGCAGGGGGAATCACCCCTCCACTTT. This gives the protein CATSSHGQGESPLHF.

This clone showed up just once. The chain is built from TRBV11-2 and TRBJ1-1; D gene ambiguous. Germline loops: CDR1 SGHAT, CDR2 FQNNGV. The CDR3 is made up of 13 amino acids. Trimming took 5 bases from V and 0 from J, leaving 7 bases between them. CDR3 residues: CASSQKLNTEAFF. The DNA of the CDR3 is TGTGCCAGCAGCCAAAAGCTGAACACTGAAGCTTTCTTT.